Reported below is one TCR beta chain. The V gene's germline CDR1 is SGHRS and CDR2 YFSETQ. This CDR3 comprises 15 residues. V was trimmed by 0 bases and J by 8 bases, leaving 17 bases between them. This entry comes from a study of neoadjuvant anti-PD-1 for oral cavity cancer. Time point indicated: after neoadjuvant nivolumab, at surgical resection. Cohort: HPV-negative, locally advanced oral cavity squamous cell carcinoma patients. This table comes from immunoSEQ multiplex PCR, and its TCRdb copy is limited to in-frame clones, with some not included. The data contain over 65,000 clones, roughly nine tenths of them seen just once; the ten biggest clones take up 2.5% to 3%.

Source: PBMCs, taken after nivolumab (anti-PD-1) treatment. The rearrangement joins TRBV5-1 to TRBJ1-2; D possibly corresponds to TRBD1 (5 bases). The origin of this receptor is a person between 35 and 79 years old with oral cavity squamous cell carcinoma. CDR3 bases: TGCGCCAGCAGCTTGGCCTCAACCAGAGGGGAAGGCTACACCTTC. This encodes CASSLASTRGEGYTF.